This T cell receptor (beta chain) was obtained from a study of blood T cell repertoires in COVID-19. Overall study context: Acute and convalescent COVID-19 specimens originated in the United States, Italy and Spain. In each case, the material was cDNA or gDNA derived from T cells, B-cell-depleted T cells, or PBMCs.

Libraries were prepared by immunoSEQ multiplex PCR; TCRdb keeps only in-frame clonotypes and omits some of them. The sample records about 200,000 clones, around four fifths being singletons. The sequence came from an elderly woman with active or convalescent COVID-19. The sequencing input was peripheral blood.

In DNA form, the CDR3 reads TGTGCCATCAGCGGCACGGGGGGGAACACTGAAGCTTTCTTT. It yields the protein CAISGTGGNTEAFF. The chain recombines TRBV10-3 with TRBJ1-1; maybe TRBD1 (5 bases). V lost 6 bases, J lost 1 base, and 12 bases lay in between. This CDR3 is built from 14 residues. In germline, CDR1 is ENHRY, CDR2 SYGVKD.